One and the same sample provided the 30 T cell receptor beta chains below, sequenced in a study of Graves' ophthalmopathy and Graves' hyperthyroidism. RNA transcripts were the source from which TCR beta CDR3 regions were amplified. Second-round multiplex PCR followed a first-round RT-PCR using HTBI primers. Each CDR3 protein gets one entry after TCRdb re-called the multiplex PCR reads with MiXCR. Among roughly 400,000 distinct CDR3 sequences listed, 17% were seen once. The specimen was peripheral blood. All receptors come from an adult woman with stable Graves' hyperthyroidism.

The CDR3 nucleotides are TGCAGTGCTAGAGGGGGGACAGGGGACTCCTACGAGCAGTACTTC. Translated: CSARGGTGDSYEQYF. The chain combines TRBV20-1 with TRBJ2-7, with TRBD1 matching 10 bases. Per germline, CDR1 DFQATT and CDR2 SNEGSKA (reference sequence). CDR3 size: 15 residues. Germline trimming cut 1 base from V and 0 bases from J; bases unmatched to any gene: 3.

V gene TRBV20-1 combines with J gene TRBJ2-1; 11 bases fit TRBD2. CDR1 and CDR2 (germline): DFQATT, SNEGSKA (reference sequence). The CDR3 has 17 residues. With 1 base clipped from V and 6 bases from J, the junction kept 11 bases outside the gene matches. This chain's CDR3 is CSARVSGRASVANEQFF. CDR3 DNA sequence: TGCAGTGCTAGAGTTAGCGGGAGGGCCTCGGTGGCCAATGAGCAGTTCTTC.

This clonotype was counted ten times or more. The CDR3 protein is CASVPAGDSTPDQPQHF. The DNA of the CDR3 is TGTGCCAGCGTCCCTGCGGGGGACAGTACCCCGGATCAGCCCCAGCATTTT. The chain is built from TRBV6-4 and TRBJ1-5; TRBD1 matches 7 bases. The CDR3 covers 17 residues. The V segment lost 8 bases and the J segment 5 bases; nucleotides outside the gene matches: 18. CDR1 and CDR2 from the germline V gene are MRHNA and SNTAGT.

This clonotype was seen repeatedly, ten times or more. The chain carries TRBV6-5 and TRBJ2-2, with 9 bases matching TRBD1. The CDR3 sequence is 16 residues long. Germline CDR1 MNHEY, CDR2 SVGAGI. V lost 2 bases to trimming and J lost 3 bases; unmatched junction nucleotides: 4. Here the CDR3 reads CASSYPDRGDTGELFF. The CDR3 nucleotides read TGTGCCAGCAGTTACCCGGACAGGGGAGACACCGGGGAGCTGTTTTTT.

This clonotype was found a few times. V is TRBV6-2 or TRBV6-3 and J is TRBJ1-5, with D possibly being TRBD1 (5 bases). CDR1 is MNHEY and CDR2 is SVGEGT in the germline V gene. CDR3 size: 15 residues. V lost 6 bases and J 3 bases, leaving 15 bases between the germline ends. The CDR3, as DNA: TGTGCCAGCAGAGCCCCGGACATCCCCAATCAGCCCCAGCATTTT. It yields the protein CASRAPDIPNQPQHF.

This clonotype was detected many times. The chain recombines TRBV20-1 with TRBJ1-1, with 8 bases aligning to TRBD1. Germline assignment: CDR1 DFQATT and CDR2 SNEGSKA (reference sequence). The CDR3 sequence is 13 residues long. V shed 6 bases and J 9 bases; nucleotides not matched to a gene: 12. The CDR3 DNA follows: TGCAGTGCCGAAAAGCAGGGGGCGGGAAAAGCTTTCTTT. Its protein product is CSAEKQGAGKAFF.

This clonotype was counted at least ten times. This chain links TRBV28 with TRBJ2-5, with 13 bases lining up with TRBD2. V lost 6 bases to trimming and J lost 5 bases; unmatched junction nucleotides: 12. CDR1 is MDHEN and CDR2 is SYDVKM in the germline V gene. The CDR3 spans 17 residues. The CDR3 reads CASRPTGLAGARETQYF. The CDR3 DNA sequence: TGTGCCAGCAGACCCACTGGACTAGCGGGAGCCCGCGAGACCCAGTACTTC.

There are a few counts of this clonotype. The V and J genes are TRBV19 and TRBJ2-1; 12 bases are a match to TRBD2. Losses at the gene ends were 6 bases for V and 9 bases for J; bases not matched to a gene: 3. CDR3 size: 13 residues. Germline loops: CDR1 LNHDA, CDR2 SQIVND (reference sequence). The CDR3 protein is CASRLAGGAEQFF. The DNA for the CDR3 is TGTGCCAGTAGACTAGCGGGAGGTGCTGAGCAGTTCTTC.

This chain uses TRBV7-9 with TRBJ1-1; D not resolved. The CDR3 length is 13 residues. Trimming removed 1 base at V and 8 bases at J, with 11 bases between. The V gene's germline CDR1 is SEHNR and CDR2 FQNEAQ (reference sequence). For the CDR3, the DNA is TGTGCCAGCAGCTTAGGGAGGTATCCAGAAGCTTTCTTT. It is translated as CASSLGRYPEAFF.

This clonotype was seen repeatedly, ten times or more. The rearrangement uses TRBV12-3 or TRBV12-4 and TRBJ2-7; unclear D gene. Between the trimmed V and J ends, which lost 8 bases and 2 bases, there was a span of 13 bases. The CDR3 consists of 13 residues. CDR3 nucleotides: TGTGCCAGCGCCCGAGGCCTACCCTACGAGCAGTACTTC. This codes for CASARGLPYEQYF.

This clonotype came up many times. CDR3: CASSRPGRYYEQYF. Here the CDR3 DNA reads TGTGCCAGCAGTCGTCCGGGACGTTACTACGAGCAGTACTTC. This rearrangement joins TRBV11-2 to TRBJ2-7; D tentatively fits TRBD1 or TRBD2 (5 bases each). In germline, CDR1 is SGHAT, CDR2 FQNNGV. Deletions cut 6 bases from V and 3 bases from J, with 15 bases between. The CDR3 sequence is 14 residues long.

Ten or more counts support this clonotype. V gene TRBV12-3 or TRBV12-4 combines with J gene TRBJ2-7; 7 nucleotides match TRBD1. The CDR3 spans 13 residues. V trimming: 5 bases; J trimming: 6 bases; junction bases outside the gene matches: 7. The CDR3 loop is CASSPPTGTEQYF. The CDR3, as DNA: TGTGCCAGCAGTCCCCCGACAGGGACCGAGCAGTACTTC.

This clonotype has at least ten counts. Here the CDR3 reads CASSLNSGSGAGELFF. In DNA form, the CDR3 reads TGTGCCAGCAGCTTAAATAGCGGGAGTGGAGCCGGGGAGCTGTTTTTT. The V and J genes are TRBV7-2 and TRBJ2-2, with 9 bases lining up with TRBD2. This CDR3 is built from 16 residues. With 2 bases clipped from V and 6 bases from J, the junction kept 7 bases outside the gene matches. CDR1 and CDR2 (germline): SGHTA, FQGNSA.

In its sample, this clonotype was seen many times. In DNA form, the CDR3 reads TGCAGCGTTACAAAGACAGGGAGAGGCACTGAAGCTTTCTTT. As protein: CSVTKTGRGTEAFF. This chain joins TRBV29-1 and TRBJ1-1; 7 nucleotides match TRBD1. The V gene end was trimmed by 5 bases and the J gene end by 4 bases; junction bases not matched to a gene: 10. Germline CDR1 and CDR2: SQVTM and ANQGSEA. The CDR3 covers 14 residues.

This clonotype was recorded many times. The CDR3 DNA reads TGTGCCAGCAGCCTCGGACACTCCGGCGATTACGAGCAGTACTTC. Its translation: CASSLGHSGDYEQYF. The V call is TRBV7-9, the J call TRBJ2-7; perhaps TRBD1 as D (5 bases). This CDR3 has 15 amino acids. Germline CDR1 and CDR2: SEHNR and FQNEAQ (reference sequence). Between the trimmed V and J ends, which lost 5 bases and 4 bases, there was a span of 18 bases.

This clonotype was seen at least ten times. CDR3 amino acids: CASRRYSGRTLGEQYF. In nucleotides, the CDR3 is TGTGCCAGCAGGAGATATAGCGGGAGGACCCTTGGCGAGCAGTACTTC. The V gene is TRBV28, the J gene TRBJ2-7, with 10 bases matching TRBD2. V lost 6 bases and J lost 6; bases outside the gene matches: 14. Germline V lookup: CDR1 MDHEN, CDR2 SYDVKM. CDR3 length equals 16 residues.

This clonotype was picked up a small number of times. A much larger clone lies a single base off, so this may be a read error. The genes are TRBV29-1 and TRBJ1-1; D gene unclear. The CDR3 is made up of 15 amino acids. Germline CDR1 is SQVTM and CDR2 is ANQGSEA. Here the CDR3 DNA reads TGCAGCGTTGAAGATCAACGAAGCATGAACACTGAAGCTTGCTTT. It yields the protein CSVEDQRSMNTEACF.

This clonotype was detected ten times or more. J is TRBJ2-7 and V is TRBV28, with D tentatively TRBD1 (6 bases). The V gene's germline CDR1 is MDHEN and CDR2 SYDVKM. Trimming removed 6 bases from V and 3 bases from J, with 12 bases in between. CDR3 length equals 13 residues. CDR3 in amino acids: CASSPTGYYEQYF. The CDR3, as DNA: TGTGCCAGCAGCCCGACAGGCTACTACGAGCAGTACTTC.

The chain combines TRBV6-2 or TRBV6-3 with TRBJ1-1; no clear D. Between the trimmed V and J ends, which lost 2 bases and 5 bases, there was a span of 12 bases. Per the germline V gene, CDR1 is MNHEY and CDR2 is SVGEGT. This CDR3 has 14 residues. The chain's CDR3 is CASSYLLLGTEAFF. For the CDR3, the DNA is TGTGCCAGCAGTTACCTCCTTCTAGGAACTGAAGCTTTCTTT.

The V gene is TRBV6-2 or TRBV6-3, the J gene TRBJ2-2; 10 bases are shared with TRBD1. Germline V CDR1 and CDR2: MNHEY, SVGEGT. V gave up 5 bases and J gave up 6 bases; unmatched junction bases: 15. The CDR3 is 18 amino acids. The CDR3 protein is CASSSPTGGLTRAGELFF. DNA for the CDR3: TGTGCCAGCAGTAGTCCGACAGGGGGCCTCACTCGGGCCGGGGAGCTGTTTTTT.

The rearrangement joins TRBV27 to TRBJ2-7; TRBD2 aligns across 15 bases. Germline loops: CDR1 MNHEY, CDR2 SMNVEV (reference sequence). J lost 5 bases, V lost 6 bases, and 8 bases had no gene match. CDR3 length: 16 amino acids. The chain's CDR3 is CASSPYGLAGGDEQYF. CDR3 coding DNA: TGTGCCAGCAGCCCTTACGGACTAGCGGGAGGGGACGAGCAGTACTTC.

This clonotype was picked up many times. The V and J genes are TRBV30 and TRBJ2-2; no definite D call. Germline assignment: CDR1 GTSNPN and CDR2 SVGIG (reference sequence). The V end was cut by 4 bases, the J end by 6 bases, with 9 bases between. This CDR3 is 12 amino acids long. DNA of the CDR3: TGTGCCTGGACTGGAGACTCCGGGGAGCTGTTTTTT. Translating it yields CAWTGDSGELFF.

This clonotype was detected ten times or more. The CDR3, as DNA: TGTGCCAGCAGTTACCCAGGCGGGATTCGTAGAGCTTTCTTT. As protein: CASSYPGGIRRAFF. The J gene is TRBJ1-1, the V gene TRBV28; D gene uncertain. Germline CDR1 MDHEN, CDR2 SYDVKM. V was pared by 4 bases and J by 10 bases, with 19 bases between. The CDR3 runs to 14 residues.

The gene calls are TRBV29-1 and TRBJ2-5, with 7 bases lining up with TRBD1. CDR1 is SQVTM, CDR2 ANQGSEA, per germline. This CDR3 spans 14 amino acids. The trim removed 4 bases at V and 4 bases at J, leaving 9 bases unmatched. CDR3 DNA sequence: TGCAGCGTTGGAGTGGGAGACAGGGTAGAGACCCAGTACTTC. Encoded protein: CSVGVGDRVETQYF. The whole variable domain, remainder taken from reference TRBV29-1 and TRBJ2-5, is SAVISQKPSRDICQRGTSLTIQCQVDSQVTMMFWYRQQPGQSLTLIATANQGSEATYESGFVIDKFPISRPNLTFSTLTVSNMSPEDSSIYLCSVGVGDRVETQYFGPGTRLLVL.

J is TRBJ1-1 and V is TRBV18; 11 bases match TRBD1. The J segment lost 2 bases and the V segment lost 4 bases, leaving 3 bases of the junction unmatched. This CDR3 spans 15 amino acids. CDR1 and CDR2 (germline): KGHSH, LQKENI. CDR3 nucleotide sequence: TGTGCCAGCTCACTCGGGACAGGGGGAAACACTGAAGCTTTCTTT. Amino acids: CASSLGTGGNTEAFF. Supplemented by reference TRBV18 and TRBJ1-1, the full variable domain reads NAGVMQNPRHLVRRRGQEARLRCSPMKGHSHVYWYRQLPEEGLKFMVYLQKENIIDESGMPKERFSAEFPKEGPSILRIQQVVRGDSAAYFCASSLGTGGNTEAFFGQGTRLTVV.

This clonotype was counted ten times or more. The rearrangement links TRBV28 to TRBJ1-5; D uncertain. This CDR3 is built from 13 residues. Germline CDR1 is MDHEN and CDR2 is SYDVKM. Trimming pared 6 bases from V and 3 bases from J, leaving 9 bases between. The CDR3, as DNA: TGTGCCAGCAGGGCAGGTCCCAATCAGCCCCAGCATTTT. Translated: CASRAGPNQPQHF.

This chain connects TRBV2 to TRBJ1-3, with D unresolved. In germline, CDR1 is SNHLY, CDR2 FYNNEI. This CDR3 region has 14 residues. V was cut by 2 bases and J by 2 bases, with 7 bases left in between. The CDR3 DNA reads as TGTGCCAGCAGTGAACCAGGAACTGGAAACACCATATATTTT. Its protein is CASSEPGTGNTIYF. Together with reference TRBV2 and TRBJ1-3, the CDR3 gives the full variable domain: EPEVTQTPSHQVTQMGQEVILRCVPISNHLYFYWYRQILGQKVEFLVSFYNNEISEKSEIFDDQFSVERPDGSNFTLKIRSTKLEDSAMYFCASSEPGTGNTIYFGEGSWLTVV.

As for this clonotype: This sequence may be a read error, since a much larger clone differs from it by one base. The chain carries TRBV2 and TRBJ1-6; a weak D match, TRBD1 (5 bases). CDR1 SNHLY and CDR2 FYNNEI come from the germline V gene. The CDR3 totals 15 residues. V dropped 3 bases and J dropped 15 bases, with 21 bases sitting between them. CDR3 in amino acids: CASSEGVGALHHLHF. CDR3 nucleotide sequence: TGTGCCAGCAGTGAGGGTGTTGGGGCCCTACACCACCTCCACTTT.

This clonotype was seen repeatedly, ten times or more. The rearrangement joins TRBV4-1 to TRBJ2-7; 10 bases fit TRBD2. The ends lost 0 bases at V and 0 bases at J; junction bases unmatched: 5. The length of the CDR3 is 17 residues. The germline CDR1 and CDR2 sequences are MGHRA and YSYEKL. The chain's CDR3 is CASSQEQAGGPSYEQYF. Written as DNA, the CDR3 is TGCGCCAGCAGCCAAGAGCAAGCGGGAGGGCCCTCCTACGAGCAGTACTTC.

A remark on this clonotype: An end of the junction differs from the germline gene, which may be a read error. V is TRBV15 and J is TRBJ2-6; a possible D gene is TRBD1 (5 bases). This CDR3 is built from 10 residues. CDR1 and CDR2 from the germline V gene are LNHNV and YYDKDF (reference sequence). The CDR3 nucleotides are TGTGCCACCAGCACTGAGGTGGGGCCTTTC. It translates to CATSTEVGPF.